Reported below is one T cell receptor (beta chain). This sample was taken from a study of blood T cell repertoires in COVID-19. Whole-study context: Both acute and convalescent COVID-19 samples were obtained from the United States, Italy and Spain. T cells, B-cell-depleted T cells, or PBMCs supplied cDNA or gDNA.

Grouping used clinical history reported by participants in a survey and questionnaire. As handled by the study authors: The authors estimated nucleated cell counts from reference gene primer amplification. Sequencing was performed with immunoSEQ multiplex PCR; in TCRdb, only in-frame clones are kept and a portion is missing. That table gives V, J and clone size, and the DNA gave D and trimming. The data hold 270,000 or so clones, with about 85% observed a single time. Sequencing used PBMCs or T cells enriched from blood (not recorded which). The clonotype originates from a woman in her 50s who had been exposed to COVID-19.

CDR3 protein: CASRQGGRDEAFF. CDR3 bases: TGTGCCAGCAGACAGGGGGGAAGAGACGAAGCTTTCTTT. The V gene is TRBV12-3 or TRBV12-4, the J gene TRBJ1-1; 8 bases are a match to TRBD1. There are 13 residues in the CDR3. The ends lost 6 bases at V and 8 bases at J; junction bases unmatched: 8.